The entry that follows covers one T cell receptor beta chain sequence. The sample holds one count of this clonotype. There is no known antigen for this receptor. Base qualities were left out, and no much larger clone turns up one base away. Resting on one read, the evidence is weak. Since whole blood was used without any cell fractionation, the repertoire reflected all peripheral T cells in unsorted form. For RNA extraction, around 2.3 ml of peripheral blood was collected into Tempus tubes. The first sixteen eligible patients were processed from the enrolled HIV-infected adults, who had not yet received antiretroviral therapy and were about to begin treatment. Patients with febrile or AIDS-related illness, tumors, hepatitis B or C coinfection, immunomodulatory therapy, recent vaccination or treatment interruptions were excluded from enrollment. Residual genomic DNA was removed with the TURBO-DNase kit and globin mRNA was depleted with GLOBINclear. Pretreatment blood was drawn from HIV-infected patients immediately prior to the initiation of antiretroviral therapy.

This entry comes from a study of HIV-infected patients and healthy controls (dated by TCRdb to the mid-2010s). At the level of the whole study: CD4 counts rose modestly but significantly in most of the 16 patients after three months of therapy, yet stayed below normal ranges. Relative to controls, total CDR3 counts per chain did not differ significantly, and patients lacked overall T-cell lymphocytopenia. No consistent shift in CD8 counts was seen during early therapy, whereas a slight rise was seen in the CD4:CD8 ratio. Viral load became undetectable in about 70% of the 16 patients by the second bleed and in all patients after a further year of therapy. The question the study tested was whether immune perturbation and reconstitution could be captured by deep TCR repertoire sequencing of small blood samples from HIV patients.

Points the paper makes about the study in general: HLA typing of donors was not performed in the study. In size-matched repertoire data, the apparent post-therapy recovery of the Gini index in HIV-infected patients was not replicated. Both the Jaccard index and the count of highly shared sequences showed that healthy controls shared more CDR3s between individuals than HIV+ patients did. Rare events from HIV-infected data received too much weight under size-matching, and comparisons were complicated by unequal numbers of distinct sequences between patients and controls. In the samples, alpha-beta chain pairing was left undetermined. Eight alpha and eight beta V genes showed significantly different mean usage between HIV-infected patients and controls. Only sixteen HIV-infected individuals were processed, which the authors considered a major limit on how widely the findings apply. HIV-infected repertoires showed significantly elevated mean Gini indices relative to controls, which possibly reflects oligoclonality. The use of whole blood limited sequencing depth and precluded separation of the dynamics of distinct T-cell subpopulations. Alpha-chain CDR3s from MAIT cells occurred at high frequency in healthy controls but were severely depleted in HIV+ repertoires. During therapy, a significant decrease in frequency was seen for HIV-associated CDR3s, whereas no significant change was found for CMV-associated CDR3s, although most of them became more frequent. Roughly threefold more distinct CDR3s and higher Shannon diversity were observed in healthy control repertoires than in untreated HIV+ repertoires. The study cohorts differed slightly in age and sex profile, but those differences did not account for the observed differences in diversity.

Reverse transcription of around 490 ng RNA was performed with SuperScript III using primers directed against the alpha and beta constant regions. Separate libraries for the alpha and beta chains were generated through chain-specific third strand synthesis that incorporated multiplexing indices. The protocol used a single primer pair to amplify all rearrangements within a chain, which avoided primer bias, and attached molecular barcodes to each cDNA molecule. The SP2 sequencing primer site and a random hexamer were carried on a 5' RACE adapter, to which purified cDNA was joined by T4 RNA Ligase 1. Second strand synthesis was performed with Phusion polymerase and primed from the SP2 site, and slow temperature ramps were applied to favor optimal annealing. Two random hexamer sequences, both added before amplification and joined together, made up the 12-nucleotide barcode of each molecule. P5 and P7 adapter elements plus a second index were added in a short first PCR, which was followed by a roughly 21-cycle amplification PCR with P5s and P7 primers. Libraries received 25 to 35 PCR cycles in total, were quantified on a Qubit, sized on a Bioanalyzer, and diluted to about 4 nM. The normalized libraries were sequenced on an Illumina MiSeq using 2 x 250 paired-end kits. Into around 9.5 ul Tris-Cl, the reverse transcription reactions were eluted following cleanup on MinElute columns. The adapter ligations were run for approximately 23 hours at 16 degrees C, and AMPure XP beads at a 1:1 ratio were afterwards used to clean them. Per the source publication's procedure: A modified Decombinator that output V, J, insert and barcode information was used to process the demultiplexed FASTQ files. Sequences that shared a barcode but differed from the dominant sequence were treated as errors and discarded, and barcodes were clustered at Levenshtein distance 3 and counted to estimate the original cDNA molecules. The R packages ineq, vegan, igraph and RCytoscape were used for downstream analyses, with IMGT nomenclature and CDR3 definitions applied. V gene usage was computed over distinct sequences, each TCR counted once to avoid skew from clonal expansion. Unique CDR3 amino acid sequences within a donor were connected in similarity networks whenever two sequences differed by a single Levenshtein edit. The authors compiled published HIV-specific CDR3s (approximately 86 alpha, roughly 650 beta) and CMV-specific CDR3s (roughly 12 alpha, a few hundred beta) and searched for them in the repertoires. Random subsampling to size-matched repertoires demonstrated that the decreased diversity in patients did not result from their lower sequence numbers. The raw public reads went through TCRdb reprocessing: fastp at Q25, MiXCR clone calling, in-frame beta chains kept. A single entry per CDR3 protein holds the most common genes and DNA from its merged rows. TCRdb's processing, not the study's, gives the V and J calls here. The sample contains roughly 6,500 distinct CDR3 sequences, around 9.9% of them found a single time. The ten largest account for more than 20% of the sample.

The sample consisted of blood, taken before antiretroviral therapy. This clonotype originated in an adult with HIV infection.

In nucleotides, the sequence is TGTGCCAGCAGTGACGTGGGAATGGGTCCAGATACGCAGTATTTT. The encoded protein is CASSDVGMGPDTQYF. The sequence links TRBV2 to TRBJ2-3; no D segment can be confidently identified. In the germline V gene, CDR1 corresponds to SNHLY and CDR2 to FYNNEI. Counted from cysteine to phenylalanine, this CDR3 has 15 amino acids. The only DNA kept is the CDR3, 45 bases in frame from the first base. V lost 3 bases and J lost 4 bases; the stretch between them is 14 bases long.